A selection of T cell receptor beta chains follows, all from one sample in a study of cytotoxic CD8 clonotypes in ibrutinib-treated CLL. The method was immunoSEQ multiplex PCR; TCRdb's version includes in-frame clones alone and lacks a portion of them. Here the sample spans some 300,000 clones, more than 65% being singletons. Sequenced material: PBMCs, taken before ibrutinib treatment. These receptors were taken from a human donor with chronic lymphocytic leukemia. CDR3s leave out the opening cysteine and the closing phenylalanine or tryptophan.

>14|TRBJ1-1|TRBV30
AWSFRYRGSNTEAF
>14|TRBJ2-5|TRBV25-1
ASSYRDRPFQETQY
>13|TRBJ2-7|TRBV18
ASSPVQGVGNEQY
>11|TRBJ2-7|TRBV30
AWSRTGPYEQY
>15|TRBJ2-6|TRBV30
AWSVEKGPTGANVLT
>13|TRBJ2-1|TRBV6-1
ASSEVSAEYNEQF
>15|TRBJ2-1|TRBV5-8
ASSSTGHAIEYNEQF
>13|TRBJ2-5|TRBV28
ASSLWEGSSETQY
>15|TRBJ2-7|TRBV30
AWSLAHRPAGNYEQY
>12|TRBJ2-7|TRBV5-1
ASSLQREVNEQY
>13|TRBJ2-7|TRBV19
ASSIDRGLADEQY
>15|TRBJ2-5|TRBV5-5
ASSPGTSGGNQETQY
>14|TRBJ2-7|TRBV30
AWSVHETGGSYEQY
>14|TRBJ1-1|TRBV5-1
ASSLGPVTLNTEAF
>11|TRBJ2-1|TRBV11-2
ASSLVHGGEQF
>12|TRBJ2-7|TRBV27
ASSYAGPSYEQY
>12|TRBJ2-2|TRBV7-9
ASNDRANTGELF
>11|TRBJ2-7|TRBV5-1
ASSLGQFYEQY
>13|TRBJ1-4|TRBV5-5
ASSLEVRINEKLF